This T cell receptor beta chain was identified during a study of blood T cell repertoires in COVID-19. In the study overall: Samples representing acute and convalescent COVID-19 were sourced from the United States, Italy and Spain.

Original processing notes: Reference gene primer amplification gave nucleated cell count estimates. Assay used: immunoSEQ multiplex PCR; TCRdb lists only in-frame clones, some missing. The V and J calls and clone size are taken from that table; D and trimming were inferred from the DNA. The repertoire holds about 150,000 clones, 87% seen once, with roughly 4% in the top ten. Germline V CDR1 and CDR2: MNHEY, SVGAGI. The CDR3 contains 15 residues. V was clipped by 2 bases and J by 0 bases, with 11 bases between them. Sequencing was performed on peripheral blood. This clonotype was obtained from a woman aged 55-70 years with active or convalescent COVID-19. J is TRBJ2-7 and V is TRBV6-5; D uncertain. The CDR3, as DNA: TGTGCCAGCAGTTACGGCACAGACCTCTCCTACGAGCAGTACTTC. Translating it yields CASSYGTDLSYEQYF.